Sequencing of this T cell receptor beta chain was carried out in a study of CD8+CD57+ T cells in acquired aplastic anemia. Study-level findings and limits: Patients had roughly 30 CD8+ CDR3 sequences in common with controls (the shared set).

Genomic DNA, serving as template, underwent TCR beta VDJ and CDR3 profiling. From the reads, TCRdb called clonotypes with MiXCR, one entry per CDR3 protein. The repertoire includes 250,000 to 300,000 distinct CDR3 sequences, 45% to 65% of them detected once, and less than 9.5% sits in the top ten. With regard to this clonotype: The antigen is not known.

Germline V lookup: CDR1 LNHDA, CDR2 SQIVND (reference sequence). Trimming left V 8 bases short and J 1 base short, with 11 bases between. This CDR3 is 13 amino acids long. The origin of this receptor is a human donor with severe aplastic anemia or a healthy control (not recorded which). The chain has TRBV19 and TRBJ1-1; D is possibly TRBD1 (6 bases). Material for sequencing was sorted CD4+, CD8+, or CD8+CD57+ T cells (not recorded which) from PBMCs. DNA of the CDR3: TGTGCCAGTGACCGGGACAAGAACACTGAAGCTTTCTTT. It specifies CASDRDKNTEAFF.